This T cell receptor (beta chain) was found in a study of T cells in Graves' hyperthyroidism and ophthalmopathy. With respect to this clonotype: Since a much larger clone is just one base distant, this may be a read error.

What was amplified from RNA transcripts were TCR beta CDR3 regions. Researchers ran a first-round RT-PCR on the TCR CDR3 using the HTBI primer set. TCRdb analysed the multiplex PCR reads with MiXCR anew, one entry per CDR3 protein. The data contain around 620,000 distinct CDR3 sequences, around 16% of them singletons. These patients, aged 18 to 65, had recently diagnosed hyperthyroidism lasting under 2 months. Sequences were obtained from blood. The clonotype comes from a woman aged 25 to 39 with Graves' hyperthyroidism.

The DNA of the CDR3 is TGTGCTAGTGGGCTTAACAGAGCCAGTGAGCAGTTCTTC. Protein product: CASGLNRASEQFF. J is TRBJ2-1 and V is TRBV12-5; no firm D call. Germline V gene data show CDR1 as LGHNT and CDR2 as FRNRAP. This CDR3 comprises 13 residues. The V end was cut by 6 bases, the J end by 9 bases, with 15 bases between.